A selection of T cell receptor beta chains follows, all from one sample in a study of CXCR3-negative and CXCR3-positive naive CD8 T cells. TCRdb re-called the 5' RACE reads and shows each CDR3 protein once, DNA omitted. In total, the table holds approximately 100,000 distinct CDR3 sequences. The sequenced sample was naive CXCR3+ CD8+ T cells from blood. These receptors originate from a human donor in good health. Some clones in this sample may be carry-over from other donors' samples. The CDR3 runs from the conserved cysteine through the conserved F or W. The order of the fields is V gene, J gene, CDR3 protein.

v_gene: TRBV7-3; j_gene: TRBJ2-3; CDR3aa: CASSIDTDTQYF
v_gene: TRBV7-9; j_gene: TRBJ2-1; CDR3aa: CASSLNGVEQFF
v_gene: TRBV2; j_gene: TRBJ2-5; CDR3aa: CASSGGPQETQYF
v_gene: TRBV29-1; j_gene: TRBJ2-1; CDR3aa: CSVVGLAGVNEQFF
v_gene: TRBV5-5; j_gene: TRBJ2-2; CDR3aa: CASSTGTENTGELFF
v_gene: TRBV29-1; j_gene: TRBJ2-7; CDR3aa: CSAGKVPHEQYF
v_gene: TRBV27; j_gene: TRBJ2-1; CDR3aa: CASSSGTSYEQFF
v_gene: TRBV29-1; j_gene: TRBJ2-1; CDR3aa: CSVEHPAGGNEQFF
v_gene: TRBV12-3/TRBV12-4; j_gene: TRBJ2-2; CDR3aa: CASSFGAANTGELFF
v_gene: TRBV20-1; j_gene: TRBJ2-1; CDR3aa: CSAREVTSGRPYNEQFF
v_gene: TRBV2; j_gene: TRBJ2-5; CDR3aa: CASSDGTPRETQYF
v_gene: TRBV7-9; j_gene: TRBJ2-7; CDR3aa: CASSLVAYEQYF
v_gene: TRBV28; j_gene: TRBJ2-7; CDR3aa: CASSLFVRDSYGSSYEQYF
v_gene: TRBV7-4; j_gene: TRBJ2-7; CDR3aa: CASSGRNRDLKCEQYF
v_gene: TRBV4-1; j_gene: TRBJ1-1; CDR3aa: CASSQDSVSEAFF
v_gene: TRBV2; j_gene: TRBJ2-2; CDR3aa: CASSDGAGVGELFF
v_gene: TRBV28; j_gene: TRBJ2-7; CDR3aa: CASSPSVAYLLYEQYF